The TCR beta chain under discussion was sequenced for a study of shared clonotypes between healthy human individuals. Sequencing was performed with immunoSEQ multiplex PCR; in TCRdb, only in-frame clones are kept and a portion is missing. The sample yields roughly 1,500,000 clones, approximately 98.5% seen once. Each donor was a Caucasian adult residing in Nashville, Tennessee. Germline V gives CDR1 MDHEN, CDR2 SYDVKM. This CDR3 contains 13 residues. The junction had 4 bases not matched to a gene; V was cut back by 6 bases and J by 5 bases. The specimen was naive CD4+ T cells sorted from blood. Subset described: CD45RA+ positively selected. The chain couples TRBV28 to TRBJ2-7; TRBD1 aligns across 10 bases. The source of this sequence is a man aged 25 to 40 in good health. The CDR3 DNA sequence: TGTGCCAGCAGCCGACAGGGGGCAGACGAGCAGTACTTC. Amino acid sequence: CASSRQGADEQYF.